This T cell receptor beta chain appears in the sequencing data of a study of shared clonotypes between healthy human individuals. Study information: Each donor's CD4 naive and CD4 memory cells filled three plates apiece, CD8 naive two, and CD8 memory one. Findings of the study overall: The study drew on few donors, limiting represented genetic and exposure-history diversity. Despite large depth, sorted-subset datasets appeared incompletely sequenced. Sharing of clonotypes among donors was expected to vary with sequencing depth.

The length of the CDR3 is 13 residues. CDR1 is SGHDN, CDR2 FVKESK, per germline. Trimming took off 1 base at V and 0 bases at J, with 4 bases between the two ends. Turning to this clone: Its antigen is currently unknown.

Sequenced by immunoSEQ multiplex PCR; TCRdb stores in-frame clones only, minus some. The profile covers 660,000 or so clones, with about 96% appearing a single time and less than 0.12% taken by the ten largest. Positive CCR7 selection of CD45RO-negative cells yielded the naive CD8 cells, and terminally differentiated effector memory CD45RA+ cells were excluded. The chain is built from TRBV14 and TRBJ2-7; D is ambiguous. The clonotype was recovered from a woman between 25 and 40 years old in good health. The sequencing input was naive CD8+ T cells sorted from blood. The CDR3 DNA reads TGTGCCAGCAGCCAAGCCCCCTCCTACGAGCAGTACTTC. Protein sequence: CASSQAPSYEQYF.